Below are 28 T cell receptor beta chains sequenced from a single sample in a study of blood T cell repertoires in COVID-19. TCRdb's table, derived via immunoSEQ multiplex PCR, lists solely in-frame clones and lacks some. The sample contains 200,000 to 300,000 clones, about 89% of which appear only once. Sequencing input: PBMCs or T cells enriched from blood (not recorded which). The receptors were sampled from a woman between 18 and 29 years old who had recovered from COVID-19.

The chain uses TRBV30 and TRBJ1-2, with 9 bases identical to TRBD1. This CDR3 has 13 residues. Trimming removed 6 bases from V and 4 bases from J; junction bases left unmatched: 6. Looked up from germline, CDR1 is GTSNPN and CDR2 is SVGIG (reference sequence). CDR3 DNA: TGTGCCTGCCACTGGGACAGGGTCTATGGCTACACCTTC. This sequence encodes CACHWDRVYGYTF.

The gene calls are TRBV27 and TRBJ1-5, with 7 bases lining up with TRBD1. V dropped 5 bases and J dropped 0; count of bases not matched to a gene: 4. Looked up from germline, CDR1 is MNHEY and CDR2 is SMNVEV (reference sequence). The length of the CDR3 is 15 residues. Here the CDR3 reads CASSRTGYSNQPQHF. DNA for the CDR3: TGTGCCAGCAGTAGGACAGGTTATAGCAATCAGCCCCAGCATTTT.

There are a few counts of this clone. The J gene is TRBJ2-2, the V gene TRBV4-2; 15 bases align to TRBD2. V shed 3 bases, J shed 7 bases, and the junction held 9 bases outside the gene matches. The CDR3 runs 18 residues. The germline V gene encodes CDR1 LGHNA and CDR2 YNFKEQ. The CDR3 loop is CASSHPGTSGGRGGELFF. The CDR3, as DNA: TGTGCCAGCAGCCACCCCGGGACTAGCGGGGGGCGAGGCGGGGAGCTGTTTTTT.

V is TRBV7-7 and J is TRBJ2-2; 11 bases line up with TRBD2. The CDR3 is 16 residues long. V gave up 1 base and J gave up 6 bases; unmatched junction bases: 4. Germline assignment: CDR1 SSHAT and CDR2 FNYEAQ (reference sequence). The CDR3 here is CASSLGLAGGPGELFF. DNA of the CDR3: TGTGCCAGCAGCTTAGGCCTAGCGGGGGGACCCGGGGAGCTGTTTTTT.

The chain is built from TRBV11-3 and TRBJ2-1, with 12 positions matching TRBD2. The V segment lost 1 base and the J segment 10 bases; nucleotides outside the gene matches: 17. Germline CDR1 reads SGHNT; CDR2 reads YENEEA. This CDR3 region has 19 residues. This CDR3 is CASSLASGGGSLDHHEQFF. CDR3 DNA: TGTGCCAGCAGCTTAGCTAGCGGGGGGGGATCCCTAGATCATCACGAGCAGTTCTTC.

The chain combines TRBV19 with TRBJ1-5; D gene unclear. Germline CDR1 LNHDA, CDR2 SQIVND (reference sequence). V was trimmed by 6 bases and J by 1 base, leaving 13 bases between them. The length of the CDR3 is 15 residues. Here the CDR3 reads CASSYLLSSNQPQHF. The DNA of the CDR3 is TGTGCCAGTAGCTACCTCCTTTCGAGCAATCAGCCCCAGCATTTT.

This clone was seen once. The V and J genes are TRBV29-1 and TRBJ2-7; D is undetermined. The germline CDR1 and CDR2 sequences are SQVTM and ANQGSEA. The CDR3 covers 13 residues. The V end lost 7 bases, the J end lost 0 bases, and 13 bases lay between the germline ends. The CDR3 region is CSAAGGHSYEQYF. The CDR3 DNA sequence: TGCAGCGCCGCCGGCGGCCACTCCTACGAGCAGTACTTC.

The rearrangement joins TRBV5-6 to TRBJ2-1; a weak D match, TRBD1 (5 bases). Per germline, CDR1 SGHDT and CDR2 YYEEEE. This CDR3 region has 15 residues. Trimming took off 1 base at V and 0 bases at J, with 8 bases between the two ends. The CDR3 sequence is CASSLKGVSYNEQFF. DNA for the CDR3: TGTGCCAGCAGCTTGAAAGGGGTCTCCTACAATGAGCAGTTCTTC.

This chain links TRBV30 with TRBJ1-2; no definite D call. V shed 8 bases and J shed 4 bases, with 17 bases lying between them. Germline lookup yields CDR1 GTSNPN and CDR2 SVGIG (reference sequence). This CDR3 contains 13 residues. The CDR3 coding sequence is TGTGCCAGCCAGCCCGACACGTCCTATGGCTACACCTTC. It translates to CASQPDTSYGYTF.

In this sample, this clone turned up many times. The V call is TRBV6-4, the J call TRBJ1-2; 8 bases are shared with TRBD1. V was clipped by 4 bases and J by 2 bases; unmatched bases: 0. This CDR3 is 13 amino acids long. Germline-derived CDR1 and CDR2 are MRHNA and SNTAGT. CDR3 coding DNA: TGTGCCAGCAGTGCAGGGGGCAACTATGGCTACACCTTC. Protein product: CASSAGGNYGYTF.

The chain uses TRBV19 and TRBJ1-5, with 7 bases that match TRBD1. This CDR3 is built from 15 residues. The junction had 5 bases not matched to a gene; V was cut back by 6 bases and J by 0 bases. Germline V CDR1 and CDR2: LNHDA, SQIVND (reference sequence). The CDR3 coding sequence is TGTGCCAGTAGGAAAGGGACAGCTAGCAATCAGCCCCAGCATTTT. The encoded protein is CASRKGTASNQPQHF.

The rearrangement uses TRBV18 and TRBJ2-7, with 7 bases aligning to TRBD2. The V gene's germline CDR1 is KGHSH and CDR2 LQKENI. The CDR3 has 13 residues. V shed 0 bases and J 7 bases; nucleotides not matched to a gene: 3. The CDR3 here is CASSPPGGNEQYF. The DNA of the CDR3 is TGTGCCAGCTCACCACCGGGGGGGAATGAGCAGTACTTC.

In its sample, this clone was seen once. This rearrangement joins TRBV14 to TRBJ2-3, with TRBD2 as a possible D gene (6 bases). There are 16 residues in the CDR3. Trimming removed 2 bases at V and 3 bases at J, with 15 bases between. The germline V gene encodes CDR1 SGHDN and CDR2 FVKESK. DNA for the CDR3: TGTGCCAGCAGCCAACTACCGGGACTGGGGACAGATACGCAGTATTTT. Its protein is CASSQLPGLGTDTQYF. Together with reference TRBV14 and TRBJ2-3, the CDR3 gives the full variable domain: EAGVTQFPSHSVIEKGQTVTLRCDPISGHDNLYWYRRVMGKEIKFLLHFVKESKQDESGMPNNRFLAERTGGTYSTLKVQPAELEDSGVYFCASSQLPGLGTDTQYFGPGTRLTVL.

The J gene is TRBJ1-5, the V gene TRBV5-1; no clear D gene. V lost 1 base, J lost 3 bases, and 5 bases lay in between. Germline-derived CDR1 and CDR2 are SGHRS and YFSETQ. The CDR3 sequence is 13 residues long. The CDR3 loop reads CASSLSFNQPQHF. Written as DNA, the CDR3 is TGCGCCAGCAGCTTGAGCTTCAATCAGCCCCAGCATTTT.

This chain uses TRBV28 with TRBJ1-1; D possibly corresponds to TRBD1 (5 bases). This CDR3 is built from 13 residues. The V gene's germline CDR1 is MDHEN and CDR2 SYDVKM. The V and J ends lost 10 bases and 3 bases respectively, with 15 bases between them. CDR3 DNA: TGTGCCACCCATACAGGTCTATACACTGAAGCTTTCTTT. Translated, it gives CATHTGLYTEAFF. Full variable domain (rest looked up from reference TRBV28 and TRBJ1-1): DVKVTQSSRYLVKRTGEKVFLECVQDMDHENMFWYRQDPGLGLRLIYFSYDVKMKEKGDIPEGYSVSREKKERFSLILESASTNQTSMYLCATHTGLYTEAFFGQGTRLTVV.

This clone was counted a few times. The rearrangement joins TRBV11-2 to TRBJ2-5; TRBD2 aligns across 9 bases. Germline loops: CDR1 SGHAT, CDR2 FQNNGV. V dropped 3 bases and J dropped 3; count of bases not matched to a gene: 5. This CDR3 has 15 residues. CDR3: CASSFRASGKETQYF. DNA of the CDR3: TGTGCCAGCAGCTTCCGCGCTAGCGGGAAAGAGACCCAGTACTTC. The complete variable domain, with remaining parts taken from reference TRBV11-2 and TRBJ2-5, reads EAGVAQSPRYKIIEKRQSVAFWCNPISGHATLYWYQQILGQGPKLLIQFQNNGVVDDSQLPKDRFSAERLKGVDSTLKIQPAKLEDSAVYLCASSFRASGKETQYFGPGTRLLVL.

The gene calls are TRBV27 and TRBJ2-1, with TRBD2 matching 9 bases. The J segment lost 2 bases and the V segment lost 7 bases, leaving 6 bases of the junction unmatched. This CDR3 comprises 15 residues. CDR1 and CDR2 from the germline V gene are MNHEY and SMNVEV (reference sequence). As DNA, the CDR3 is TGTGCCAGCACCGTTAGCGGGGGACCCTACAATGAGCAGTTCTTC. Translated, it gives CASTVSGGPYNEQFF.

This sequence joins TRBV6-5 and TRBJ2-7, with D possibly TRBD2 on 6 matching bases. The V end lost 6 bases, the J end lost 1 base, and 16 bases lay between the germline ends. Germline CDR1 and CDR2: MNHEY and SVGAGI. CDR3 length: 15 amino acids. The CDR3 DNA sequence: TGTGCCAGCAGCCCGGGCCCGGGAGTATCCTACGAGCAGTACTTC. Translating gives CASSPGPGVSYEQYF.

V gene TRBV4-1 combines with J gene TRBJ2-2; perhaps TRBD1 as D (6 bases). Germline values: CDR1 MGHRA, CDR2 YSYEKL. The CDR3 contains 17 residues. Trimming pared 3 bases from V and 3 bases from J, leaving 17 bases between. In nucleotides, the CDR3 is TGCGCCAGCAGCCATAAAATACCGGGACAATACACCGGGGAGCTGTTTTTT. Its protein product is CASSHKIPGQYTGELFF.

This rearrangement joins TRBV2 to TRBJ2-4, with D perhaps matching TRBD2 (5 bases). This CDR3 is 15 amino acids long. The V end was cut by 4 bases, the J end by 2 bases, with 12 bases between. The germline V gene encodes CDR1 SNHLY and CDR2 FYNNEI. CDR3 amino acids: CASSVWELTKNIQYF. The CDR3 DNA reads TGTGCCAGCAGTGTATGGGAGCTGACCAAAAACATTCAGTACTTC. The full variable domain, rest sourced from reference TRBV2 and TRBJ2-4, is EPEVTQTPSHQVTQMGQEVILRCVPISNHLYFYWYRQILGQKVEFLVSFYNNEISEKSEIFDDQFSVERPDGSNFTLKIRSTKLEDSAMYFCASSVWELTKNIQYFGAGTRLSVL.

The CDR3 sequence: CAWSGEVSYNEQFF. The CDR3 nucleotides read TGTGCCTGGAGTGGAGAGGTCTCCTACAATGAGCAGTTCTTC. The chain links TRBV30 to TRBJ2-1; D gene unclear. Germline assignment: CDR1 GTSNPN and CDR2 SVGIG (reference sequence). The CDR3 sequence is 14 residues long. The V gene lost 1 base and the J gene lost 0 bases, with 7 bases spanning the gap.

This sequence joins TRBV5-1 and TRBJ1-2; possible D gene TRBD1, 5 bases. The length of the CDR3 is 15 residues. Germline assignment: CDR1 SGHRS and CDR2 YFSETQ. V shed 0 bases and J shed 8 bases, with 17 bases lying between them. The CDR3 sequence: CASSLALGTSGGYTF. The CDR3 DNA follows: TGCGCCAGCAGCTTGGCCTTGGGGACTAGTGGCGGCTACACCTTC.

The count of this clone is one. This chain links TRBV10-2 with TRBJ1-6; D ambiguous. The CDR3 extends over 17 amino acids. Germline CDR1 is WSHSY and CDR2 is SAAADI. With 0 bases removed from V and 11 bases from J, the gap between germline ends came to 20 bases. The CDR3 DNA follows: TGCGCCAGCAGTGAGTCGAGGTTTGGATATGCCCGCGCACCCCTCCACTTT. Its protein is CASSESRFGYARAPLHF.

The V gene is TRBV29-1, the J gene TRBJ2-1; TRBD1 matches 8 bases. CDR3 length: 15 residues. V shed 6 bases, J shed 5 bases, and the junction held 12 bases outside the gene matches. Germline V gene data show CDR1 as SQVTM and CDR2 as ANQGSEA. The CDR3 reads CSVPVGQGRNNEQFF. The CDR3, as DNA: TGCAGCGTCCCCGTTGGACAGGGCAGAAACAATGAGCAGTTCTTC.

This rearrangement joins TRBV6-4 to TRBJ2-1, with 13 bases identical to TRBD2. Germline loops: CDR1 MRHNA, CDR2 SNTAGT. The trim removed 3 bases at V and 5 bases at J, leaving 1 base unmatched. The CDR3 consists of 15 residues. Here the CDR3 reads CASSEGLAGNNEQFF. In nucleotides, the CDR3 is TGTGCCAGCAGTGAGGGACTAGCGGGAAACAATGAGCAGTTCTTC.

In this sample, this clone turned up many times. J is TRBJ2-7 and V is TRBV18; TRBD2 aligns across 8 bases. Germline V gene lookup returns CDR1 KGHSH and CDR2 LQKENI. V lost 3 bases, J lost 3 bases, and 4 bases stayed unmatched. The CDR3 runs to 14 residues. CDR3 residues: CASSPAGGNYEQYF. CDR3 sequence (DNA): TGTGCCAGCTCACCGGCGGGAGGAAACTACGAGCAGTACTTC.

This sequence joins TRBV9 and TRBJ2-1; 9 bases map to TRBD1. V shed 4 bases, J shed 9 bases, and the junction held 14 bases outside the gene matches. Germline loops: CDR1 SGDLS, CDR2 YYNGEE. The CDR3 is 16 amino acids. DNA for the CDR3: TGTGCCAGCAGCTTTAACAAGCGGGGACAGGGCAGTGAGCAGTTCTTC. Translating gives CASSFNKRGQGSEQFF.

The genes are TRBV28 and TRBJ2-1; weak D call: TRBD2 (5 bases). CDR1 and CDR2 from the germline V gene are MDHEN and SYDVKM. The CDR3 runs to 16 residues. Between the trimmed V and J ends, which lost 2 bases and 0 bases, there was a span of 11 bases. The chain's CDR3 is CASSLLTGSSYNEQFF. The CDR3 region has the DNA TGTGCCAGCAGTTTACTAACTGGGAGCTCCTACAATGAGCAGTTCTTC.